The source of this TCR beta chain is a study of beta chain features in type 1 diabetes. General observations from the study: Moderately but significantly shorter TCRB CDR3s were found in Type 1 diabetes patients in all four CD4+ subsets.

Note on this clone: Its target is unknown.

The CDR3 runs to 13 residues. From germline, CDR1 is SGHRS and CDR2 YFSETQ. The V and J ends lost 1 base and 2 bases respectively, with 6 bases between them. The study reverse transcribed the entire isolated RNA, so it sequenced expressed TCRB transcripts. Clones were read by immunoSEQ multiplex PCR, and TCRdb kept only the in-frame ones, dropping some. The sample lists 200,000 to 300,000 clones; about 11% were seen once. V is TRBV5-1 and J is TRBJ1-2, with no clear D. The clonotype originates from a man aged 25-45 years with type 1 diabetes. The sequenced sample was naive CD4+ T cells from blood. In DNA form, the CDR3 reads TGCGCCAGCAGCTTGAACGAGAACTATGGCTACACCTTC. It yields the protein CASSLNENYGYTF.